The sequence of this T cell receptor beta chain was determined in a study of human T cells and chemical hapten exposure (dated by TCRdb to 2020 to 2023). With respect to the entire study: For sensitization, 2% DPC in acetone was applied to an approximately 2 cm by approximately 2 cm area of upper inner arm skin. Throughout the study period of around 25 weeks, patients also received therapeutic DPC doses to the scalp every week. Patch tests used Finn chambers with 0.01% DPC on the upper back, scored after 6 days by International Contact Dermatitis Research Group standards. The patient cohort, mostly female, included alopecia areata with under or over 50% scalp involvement, alopecia totalis and alopecia universalis. Libraries were pooled for sequencing, and variation in per-sample TCR yields was attributed mainly to small differences in library volumes within the pool. Peripheral blood TCR repertoire changes were tracked in vivo in alopecia patients during primary and secondary sensitization to the hapten diphenylcyclopropenone (DPC). Blood was sampled from patients pre-sensitization (week 0) and at 2, 6 and about 24 weeks after DPC sensitization. Blood for TCR sequencing was provided by twenty-nine alopecia patients at one to four time points (pre-sensitization, 2, 6 and 24 weeks). Both TCR alpha and TCR beta chains were sequenced from each blood RNA sample. General conclusions and limits of the study: Expanded TCRs formed significantly more large CDR3 similarity clusters than pre-sensitization or healthy control sets, consistent with antigen-driven responses. DPC sensitization did not change how many TCRs were above 1 in 1000 frequency, and no evidence was found of alterations in global repertoire structure. Patch test score was positively correlated with the number of PT1 expanded TCRs, with significance at thresholds 8, 16 and 32 but not at 4. All patients had alopecia, a presumed autoimmune disease, so their immune response might differ from that of healthy individuals. Repeated subsampling changed both the strength of the expansion versus patch-test correlation and the threshold at which that correlation became significant.

V lost 4 bases and J lost 3 bases; the stretch between them is 15 bases long. Reading the germline V gene gives CDR1 MNHEY and CDR2 SVGEGT. From its cysteine to its phenylalanine, the CDR3 spans 15 amino acids. Only the CDR3 DNA stays, 45 bases, in frame from base 1. To note about this clonotype: This receptor's antigen is unknown. Base qualities are not at hand, and no much larger clone is one base apart.

Receptors were amplified or captured by RACE. The sequencer listed for this sample is NextSeq 500. During library preparation, unique molecular identifiers were attached to individual cDNA molecules so that TCRs could be counted in a quantitative, reproducible way. On the study's bioinformatics: A median of approximately 100,000 TCRs per sample was observed, with a range of about 20,000 to 750,000. V, J and CDR3 annotation of the TCR reads was performed with the Decombinator software suite. Every sample was subsampled to the same number of TCRs (28,000) for the PS versus PT1 abundance plots. Expanded TCRs were defined as absent before sensitization and observed at least eight times at the 2-week time point. TCRdb's own reprocessing of the public reads used fastp at Q25 and MiXCR and kept productive beta chains. Here each entry gathers all rows of one CDR3 protein and keeps the most common genes and DNA. Clone size and V and J calls follow TCRdb, not the original study. The sample table holds 35,000 to 45,000 distinct CDR3 sequences, of which 8.5% to 10% were seen once. Of the sample, about 14% is held by the ten largest clones.

The intended sense of this specimen's time point label: patch test 2, 6 weeks after DPC sensitization. Taken with the paper, the label for treatment or condition translates to: therapeutic diphenylcyclopropenone sensitization with weekly scalp DPC. Total RNA was isolated from unfractionated whole blood collected in Tempus Blood RNA tubes. Blood at each patch-test visit was drawn before the patch test was applied. Patients were considered eligible if aged 18 to 70, diagnosed with alopecia and deemed suitable for DPC therapy, and patients were excluded if pregnant. This receptor was taken from a woman aged 25 to 39 with alopecia areata. Some clones in this sample may be carry-over from other donors' samples. Source: whole blood, taken in connection with sensitization to the hapten diphenylcyclopropenone (DPC). Recombination joined TRBV6-2 or TRBV6-3 with TRBJ1-1; a weak D assignment points to TRBD1 (5 bases agree). The CDR3 reads as follows: CASSSMGVVDTEAFF. The bases are TGTGCCAGCAGTTCCATGGGGGTCGTGGACACTGAAGCTTTCTTT.